This TCR beta chain derives from a study of CD8 T cells in Susac syndrome. At the level of the study: Patients with Susac syndrome were therapy-naive, on corticosteroids, or on intravenous immunoglobulin alone at the time that blood was drawn.

RNA, at about 0.45 to 1 ug, was reverse transcribed with random hexamers. TCRdb re-called the immunoSEQ multiplex PCR reads with MiXCR, one entry per CDR3 protein. The sample gives roughly 100,000 distinct CDR3 sequences, 94% of which show up once; around 0.38% is in the top ten. A note on this clonotype: Its antigen is currently unknown.

The patients with Susac syndrome were individuals who fulfilled the recently defined diagnostic criteria for disease that was either definite or probable. Study-wide results and caveats: In total CD8+ repertoires, sixteen Susac-specific public clones were found, and CD8+ TEMRA repertoires had about 5.

The CDR3 contains 15 residues. V dropped 4 bases and J dropped 4 bases, with 14 bases sitting between them. Germline V gene sequence: CDR1 SGDLS, CDR2 YYNGEE. The chain employs TRBV9 and TRBJ1-4; D is uncertain. This TCR was sampled from a human donor with Susac syndrome. Sequencing used CD8+ T cells from PBMCs. In DNA form, the CDR3 reads TGTGCCAGCAGCCTTTGGGGAGACATTAATGAAAAACTGTTTTTT. It yields the protein CASSLWGDINEKLFF.